This T cell receptor beta chain was identified in a study of OX40 agonist ivuxolimab in advanced cancers. Study in general: Patients were dosed intravenously with ivuxolimab at 0.01 to 10 mg/kg every 2 weeks.

This clone was picked up a small number of times. The CDR3 contains 12 residues. Trimming took 5 bases from V and 4 from J, leaving 8 bases between them. The germline CDR1 and CDR2 sequences are SGHNT and YENEEA. Sequencing used immunoSEQ multiplex PCR; TCRdb keeps in-frame clones, though not all of them. Of roughly 72,000 clones listed, roughly 80% are singletons. The clonotype was recovered from an adult with an advanced solid tumor such as melanoma, head and neck, liver or kidney cancer. The rearrangement links TRBV11-3 to TRBJ1-2, with D maybe TRBD1 (5 bases). The source was CD4+ or CD8+ T cells sorted from blood, collected in a trial of the OX40 agonist ivuxolimab. In DNA form, the CDR3 reads TGTGCCAGCAGCACGGGGACCTATGGCTACACCTTC. Its translation: CASSTGTYGYTF.